This T cell receptor beta chain originates from a study of cytomegalovirus exposure and HLA in healthy donors. Comment on this clone: Its antigen is not known.

As for the donors, each was a healthy bone marrow donor. Germline trimming cut 4 bases from V and 4 bases from J; bases unmatched to any gene: 9. The CDR3 extends over 16 amino acids. Germline V gene sequence: CDR1 SGHTA, CDR2 FQGNSA. PCR used 60 Vbeta primers and 13 Jbeta primers. TCRdb's table, derived via immunoSEQ multiplex PCR, lists solely in-frame clones and lacks some. The sample lists under 200,000 clones, 75% to 90% occurring once. Broader study findings: Prior analysis indicated that the majority of TCR beta V segments exhibited productivity approximately 87% or approximately 30% of the time.

The chain combines TRBV7-2 with TRBJ1-2, with TRBD1 matching over 10 bases. Material for sequencing was PBMCs. The clonotype was recovered from a woman younger than 35 in good health and CMV-seronegative. CDR3 in DNA: TGTGCCAGCAGCTCCCAGGGACAGGGGTCTCCCTATGGCTACACCTTC. It specifies CASSSQGQGSPYGYTF.